Each of the 21 T cell receptor beta chains below was sequenced from the same sample in a study of T cell responses to AZD1222 COVID-19 vaccine. The protocol was immunoSEQ multiplex PCR, while the TCRdb copy is restricted to in-frame clones and leaves out a portion. The data show approximately 67,000 clones, roughly 80% seen once. The starting material was peripheral blood, obtained 28 days after the second AZD1222 dose. The receptors were gathered from an adult who received the AZD1222 COVID-19 vaccine.

CDR3 amino acids: CASTDRRVYGYTF. CDR3 in DNA: TGCGCCAGCACAGACAGGAGAGTCTATGGCTACACCTTC. The chain joins TRBV10-2 to TRBJ1-2; possibly TRBD1 for D (6 bases). V lost 7 bases, J lost 4 bases, and 13 bases lay in between. Germline V CDR1 and CDR2: WSHSY, SAAADI. The CDR3 length is 13 residues.

The CDR3 sequence: CASSDRTGDNEQFF. The CDR3 region has the DNA TGTGCCAGCAGTGATAGGACAGGGGACAATGAGCAGTTCTTC. The V and J genes are TRBV11-3 and TRBJ2-1; TRBD1 matches at 9 bases. The CDR3 length is 14 residues. CDR1 and CDR2 (germline): SGHNT, YENEEA. The V segment lost 6 bases and the J segment 5 bases; nucleotides outside the gene matches: 5.

This clone appeared a few times. This chain connects TRBV6-2 or TRBV6-3 to TRBJ2-1; TRBD2 aligns across 9 bases. This CDR3 spans 15 amino acids. V shed 2 bases and J 8 bases; nucleotides not matched to a gene: 7. From germline, CDR1 is MNHEY and CDR2 SVGEGT. In DNA, the CDR3 is TGTGCCAGCAGTTACGGGCGGGGGGGATCGGATGAGCAGTTCTTC. Its protein is CASSYGRGGSDEQFF.

V is TRBV3-1 (or the pseudogene TRBV3-2) and J is TRBJ2-7, with D perhaps TRBD2 (6 bases). Looked up from germline, CDR1 is LGHDT and CDR2 is YNNKEL (reference sequence). V gave up 4 bases and J gave up 4 bases, with 14 bases separating them. The CDR3 sequence is 14 residues long. As DNA, the CDR3 is TGTGCCAGCAGCCTGACTAGGTCAGGGTACGAGCAGTACTTC. This gives the protein CASSLTRSGYEQYF.

The chain combines TRBV19 with TRBJ1-2, with D uncertain. The length of the CDR3 is 13 residues. Germline CDR1 is LNHDA and CDR2 is SQIVND (reference sequence). V dropped 11 bases and J dropped 4 bases, with 17 bases sitting between them. CDR3 in amino acids: CAVLRPGFYGYTF. For the CDR3, the DNA is TGTGCCGTACTGCGGCCCGGATTCTATGGCTACACCTTC.

V gene TRBV18 combines with J gene TRBJ1-2; TRBD1 might be the D (5 bases). This CDR3 is built from 11 residues. V dropped 6 bases and J dropped 7 bases, with 9 bases sitting between them. CDR1 is KGHSH and CDR2 is LQKENI in the germline V gene. The CDR3 here is CASSKGFGYTF. CDR3 nucleotide sequence: TGTGCCAGCTCCAAGGGGTTTGGCTACACCTTC.

V and J are TRBV4-3 and TRBJ2-1; D is ambiguous. V lost 1 base, J lost 10 bases, and 5 bases lay in between. Germline V gives CDR1 LGHNA, CDR2 YSLEER. This CDR3 has 11 residues. CDR3 DNA sequence: TGCGCCAGCAGCCAAGGGTGGGAGCAGTTCTTC. Amino acid sequence: CASSQGWEQFF.

The rearrangement joins TRBV5-6 to TRBJ1-1; D remains unclear. Trimming took off 1 base at V and 7 bases at J, with 14 bases between the two ends. This CDR3 is built from 14 residues. Germline CDR1 and CDR2: SGHDT and YYEEEE. The CDR3 sequence: CASSLLVRWGEAFF. CDR3 DNA: TGTGCCAGCAGCTTGTTAGTCAGGTGGGGTGAAGCTTTCTTT. Combining the CDR3 with reference TRBV5-6 and TRBJ1-1 gives the whole variable domain DAGVTQSPTHLIKTRGQQVTLRCSPKSGHDTVSWYQQALGQGPQFIFQYYEEEERQRGNFPDRFSGHQFPNYSSELNVNALLLGDSALYLCASSLLVRWGEAFFGQGTRLTVV.

This clone was detected only once. The CDR3 loop is CASSAGQIAGYTF. The CDR3 DNA reads TGTGCCAGCAGTGCGGGCCAGATAGCGGGCTACACCTTC. The chain uses TRBV2 and TRBJ1-2; D uncertain. V gave up 4 bases and J gave up 8 bases, with 14 bases separating them. Germline V gene sequence: CDR1 SNHLY, CDR2 FYNNEI. The CDR3 is 13 residues long. Full variable domain (remainder filled in from reference TRBV2 and TRBJ1-2): EPEVTQTPSHQVTQMGQEVILRCVPISNHLYFYWYRQILGQKVEFLVSFYNNEISEKSEIFDDQFSVERPDGSNFTLKIRSTKLEDSAMYFCASSAGQIAGYTFGSGTRLTVV.

This chain links TRBV2 with TRBJ1-6; 9 nucleotides match TRBD1. Germline values: CDR1 SNHLY, CDR2 FYNNEI. This CDR3 contains 14 residues. Trimming removed 6 bases from V and 10 bases from J; junction bases left unmatched: 7. The CDR3 loop is CASRAGTGSSPLHF. Written as DNA, the CDR3 is TGTGCCAGCAGGGCCGGGACAGGGTCATCACCCCTCCACTTT.

With regard to this clone: Other nucleotide sequences from this sample produce the same CDR3. This sequence joins TRBV12-3 or TRBV12-4 and TRBJ2-5; D may correspond to TRBD1 or TRBD2 (5 bases each). V gave up 8 bases and J gave up 4 bases, with 14 bases separating them. The CDR3 is made up of 13 amino acids. The chain's CDR3 is CASSPGSGETQYF. In nucleotides, the CDR3 is TGTGCCAGCTCGCCAGGGAGTGGAGAGACCCAGTACTTC.

V and J are TRBV5-1 and TRBJ2-5; 7 bases are a match to TRBD1. There are 17 residues in the CDR3. CDR1 SGHRS and CDR2 YFSETQ come from the germline V gene. Germline trimming cut 0 bases from V and 2 bases from J; bases unmatched to any gene: 10. For the CDR3, the DNA is TGCGCCAGCAGCTTGGCCGGGATGGAGACAGGGCAAGAGACCCAGTACTTC. This sequence encodes CASSLAGMETGQETQYF.

The genes are TRBV4-1 and TRBJ1-6; D unresolved. Germline values: CDR1 MGHRA, CDR2 YSYEKL. The CDR3 spans 12 residues. V lost 4 bases and J lost 6, with 4 bases in between. CDR3 sequence reads: CASSRINSPLHF. CDR3 in DNA: TGCGCCAGCAGCCGGATTAATTCACCCCTCCACTTT.

CDR3 in DNA: TGTGCCAGCGCTTCGACAGGGGGCCTGCAACCTTACGAGCAGTACTTC. This translates into CASASTGGLQPYEQYF. The V call is TRBV27, the J call TRBJ2-7; 10 bases align to TRBD1. CDR1 MNHEY and CDR2 SMNVEV come from the germline V gene (reference sequence). V trimming: 8 bases; J trimming: 4 bases; junction bases outside the gene matches: 14. This CDR3 has 16 amino acids.

V usage is TRBV9 and J usage is TRBJ2-1; TRBD2 matches 9 bases. With V trimmed by 4 bases and J by 8 bases, 16 bases remained unmatched. The CDR3 runs 17 residues. Germline V gives CDR1 SGDLS, CDR2 YYNGEE. CDR3 sequence reads: CASSPIAGGPFFDEQFF. The CDR3 DNA reads TGTGCCAGCAGCCCTATTGCGGGGGGGCCTTTTTTCGATGAGCAGTTCTTC.

The rearrangement links TRBV20-1 to TRBJ2-7; TRBD2 agrees at 11 bases. Germline V gene data show CDR1 as DFQATT and CDR2 as SNEGSKA (reference sequence). J was trimmed by 3 bases and V by 3 bases; bases with no gene match: 7. This CDR3 comprises 15 residues. The CDR3 region has the DNA TGCAGTGCTAGTTTCCTCGGGACTAGCGGCTACGAGCAGTACTTC. This encodes CSASFLGTSGYEQYF.

The V and J genes are TRBV4-1 and TRBJ1-4, with 9 positions matching TRBD1. After removal of 6 bases from V and 8 bases from J, the junction contained 13 bases not matched to a gene. The CDR3 covers 16 residues. In germline, CDR1 is MGHRA, CDR2 YSYEKL. CDR3 bases: TGCGCCAGCAGACAGGGTACAGGGGGCAGGTGGGAAAAACTGTTTTTT. It translates to CASRQGTGGRWEKLFF.

This rearrangement joins TRBV19 to TRBJ1-2, with 12 bases identical to TRBD1. Per the germline V gene, CDR1 is LNHDA and CDR2 is SQIVND (reference sequence). Trimming at V came to 10 bases and at J to 4 bases, leaving 13 bases not matched to a gene. The CDR3 has 16 residues. CDR3 DNA sequence: TGTGCCACTTCCGGGACAGGGGGCGCCGGTCTCTATGGCTACACCTTC. Translating it yields CATSGTGGAGLYGYTF.

This clone was seen just once. The chain has TRBV9 and TRBJ1-2; D not resolved. Germline CDR1 is SGDLS and CDR2 is YYNGEE. The CDR3 contains 17 residues. V was trimmed by 0 bases and J by 8 bases, leaving 23 bases between them. In DNA, the CDR3 is TGTGCCAGCAGCGTAGAGGTCGAAGGGTTGCGCGGAGGCGGCTACACCTTC. Amino acids: CASSVEVEGLRGGGYTF.

This chain joins TRBV3-1 (or the pseudogene TRBV3-2) and TRBJ2-1; 7 bases line up with TRBD2. This CDR3 comprises 15 residues. Germline assignment: CDR1 LGHDT and CDR2 YNNKEL (reference sequence). Germline trimming cut 1 base from V and 2 bases from J; bases unmatched to any gene: 2. CDR3 nucleotide sequence: TGTGCCAGCAGCCAAGGTCGGGGGGCCTACAATGAGCAGTTCTTC. This encodes CASSQGRGAYNEQFF.

This clone was detected a few times. This rearrangement joins TRBV11-2 to TRBJ1-2; D remains unclear. Deletions cut 6 bases from V and 8 bases from J, with 13 bases between. CDR1 and CDR2 (germline): SGHAT, FQNNGV. The CDR3 runs 12 residues. CDR3 amino acids: CASRVGSWGYTF. The CDR3 bases are TGTGCCAGCAGAGTAGGGTCTTGGGGCTACACCTTC.